This TCR beta chain was profiled in a study of OX40 agonist ivuxolimab in advanced cancers. General observations from the study: Among the lowest levels of clonal expansion were found in partial responders at 0.1-3.0 mg/kg. CD4+ T cells averaged fewer expanded clones than CD8+ T cells.

Comment on this clone: The antigen is undetermined.

Trimming stripped 0 bases from V and 5 bases from J, with 11 bases between. There are 15 residues in the CDR3. Germline V gene sequence: CDR1 SGHTA, CDR2 FQGNSA. Patients with autoimmune history or systemic immunosuppression were excluded. Baseline was the first blood sampling point, followed by cycle 4 day 1 and cycle 7 day 1. The assay was immunoSEQ multiplex PCR, and TCRdb's table has in-frame clones only and misses some. The sample has 61,000 or so clones, 86% seen once. This sequence was found in an adult with an advanced solid tumor such as melanoma, head and neck, liver or kidney cancer. V gene TRBV7-2 combines with J gene TRBJ1-5; TRBD1 is a possible D gene (5 bases). This sample comprised CD4+ or CD8+ T cells sorted from blood, obtained in a trial of the OX40 agonist ivuxolimab. The CDR3 region has the DNA TGTGCCAGCAGCTTAGCTCCAGGGTACGATCAGCCCCAGCATTTT. It translates to CASSLAPGYDQPQHF.